The T cell receptor (beta chain) under discussion was sequenced for a study of T cell repertoires in cytomegalovirus infection. About the research overall: Public signatures in TCR beta pointed to CMV infection and matching HLA type.

Trimming took off 4 bases at V and 3 bases at J, with 13 bases between the two ends. Looked up from germline, CDR1 is MNHEY and CDR2 is SVGEGT. The CDR3 is 14 residues long. One entry per CDR3 protein results from TCRdb running MiXCR on the reads. In the table there are roughly 860,000 distinct CDR3 sequences, roughly 33% of which are singletons. With respect to this clonotype: Its target is unknown.

Findings and limits, study-wide: Within the response measured ex vivo, HLA-C-restricted CMV-specific TCR beta clonotypes were dominant.

The sequencing here drew on cultured CD8+ T cells from PBMCs, taken from culture after CMV antigen stimulation. The rearrangement links TRBV6-2 or TRBV6-3 to TRBJ2-7, with D unresolved. This sequence was found in a human donor in good health (CMV status not recorded). Some clones in this sample may be carry-over from other donors' samples. CDR3 loop: CASSFQFSSYEQYV. The DNA for the CDR3 is TGTGCCAGCAGTTTTCAATTTTCCAGCTACGAGCAGTACGTC.